The sequence of this T cell receptor (beta chain) was determined in a study of blood T cell repertoires in COVID-19. About the study: Sources were T cells, B-cell-depleted T cells, or PBMCs; the material itself was cDNA or gDNA.

This clone was seen only a few times. The V gene's germline CDR1 is SGHRS and CDR2 YFSETQ. J was trimmed by 4 bases and V by 5 bases; bases with no gene match: 11. This CDR3 has 16 residues. Sequencing was performed with immunoSEQ multiplex PCR; in TCRdb, only in-frame clones are kept and a portion is missing. The data hold approximately 92,000 clones, with 84% observed a single time. This sequence originates from a man in his 70s with active or convalescent COVID-19. The gene calls are TRBV5-1 and TRBJ2-2, with 7 bases identical to TRBD1. Sequenced input: peripheral blood. For the CDR3, the DNA is TGCGCCAGCAGTACCGGGACAGATATCGGCACCGGGGAGCTGTTTTTT. This encodes CASSTGTDIGTGELFF.